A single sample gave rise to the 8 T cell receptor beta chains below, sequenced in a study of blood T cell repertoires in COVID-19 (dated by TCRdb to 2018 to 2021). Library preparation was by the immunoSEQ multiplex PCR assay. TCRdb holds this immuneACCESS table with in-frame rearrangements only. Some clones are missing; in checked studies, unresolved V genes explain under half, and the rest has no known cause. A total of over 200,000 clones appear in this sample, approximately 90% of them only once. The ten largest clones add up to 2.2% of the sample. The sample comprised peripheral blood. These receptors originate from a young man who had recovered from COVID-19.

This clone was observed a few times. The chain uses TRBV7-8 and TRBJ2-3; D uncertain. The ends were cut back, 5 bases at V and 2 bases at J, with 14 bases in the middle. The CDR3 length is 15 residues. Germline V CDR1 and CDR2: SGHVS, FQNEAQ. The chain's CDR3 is CASSPWADSTDTQYF. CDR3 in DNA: TGTGCCAGCAGCCCGTGGGCAGATTCCACAGATACGCAGTATTTT.

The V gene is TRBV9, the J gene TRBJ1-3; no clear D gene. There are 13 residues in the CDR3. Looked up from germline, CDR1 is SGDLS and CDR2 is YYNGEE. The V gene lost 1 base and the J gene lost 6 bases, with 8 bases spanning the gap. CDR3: CASSVQDQNTIYF. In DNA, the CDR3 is TGTGCCAGCAGCGTACAGGATCAAAACACCATATATTTT. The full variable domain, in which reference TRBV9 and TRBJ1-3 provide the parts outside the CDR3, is DSGVTQTPKHLITATGQRVTLRCSPRSGDLSVYWYQQSLDQGLQFLIQYYNGEERAKGNILERFSAQQFPDLHSELNLSSLELGDSALYFCASSVQDQNTIYFGEGSWLTVV.

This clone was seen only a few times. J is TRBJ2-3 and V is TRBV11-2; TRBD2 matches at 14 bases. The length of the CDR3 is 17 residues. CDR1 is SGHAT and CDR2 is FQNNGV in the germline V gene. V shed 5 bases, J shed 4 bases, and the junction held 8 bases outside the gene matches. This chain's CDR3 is CASSSRLAGGRPDTQYF. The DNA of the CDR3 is TGTGCCAGCAGCAGCCGACTAGCGGGGGGGCGCCCAGATACGCAGTATTTT. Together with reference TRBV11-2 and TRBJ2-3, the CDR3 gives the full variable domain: EAGVAQSPRYKIIEKRQSVAFWCNPISGHATLYWYQQILGQGPKLLIQFQNNGVVDDSQLPKDRFSAERLKGVDSTLKIQPAKLEDSAVYLCASSSRLAGGRPDTQYFGPGTRLTVL.

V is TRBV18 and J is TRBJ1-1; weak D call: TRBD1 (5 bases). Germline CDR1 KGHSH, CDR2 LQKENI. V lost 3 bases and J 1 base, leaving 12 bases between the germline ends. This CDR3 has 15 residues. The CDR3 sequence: CASSPLGLGNTEAFF. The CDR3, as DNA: TGTGCCAGCTCACCCCTGGGGCTGGGGAACACTGAAGCTTTCTTT.

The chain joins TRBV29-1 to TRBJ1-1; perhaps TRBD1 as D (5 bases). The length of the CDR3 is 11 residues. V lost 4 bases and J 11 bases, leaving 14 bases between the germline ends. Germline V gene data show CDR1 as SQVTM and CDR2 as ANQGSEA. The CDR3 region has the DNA TGCAGCGTTGTTAGCAGGGTCGGTGCTTTCTTT. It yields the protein CSVVSRVGAFF.

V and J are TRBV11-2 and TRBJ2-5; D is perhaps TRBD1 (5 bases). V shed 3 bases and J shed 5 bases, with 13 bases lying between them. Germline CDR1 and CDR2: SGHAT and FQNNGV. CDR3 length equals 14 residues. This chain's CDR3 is CASSLDTGGETQYF. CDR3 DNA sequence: TGTGCCAGCAGCTTGGACACAGGTGGTGAGACCCAGTACTTC.

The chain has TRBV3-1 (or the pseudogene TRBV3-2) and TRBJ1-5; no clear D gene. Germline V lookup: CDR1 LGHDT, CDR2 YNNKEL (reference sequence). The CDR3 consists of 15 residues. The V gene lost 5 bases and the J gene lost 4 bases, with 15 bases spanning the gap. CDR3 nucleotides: TGTGCCAGCAGCGAAGGCCCCCAGTCGAATCAGCCCCAGCATTTT. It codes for CASSEGPQSNQPQHF.

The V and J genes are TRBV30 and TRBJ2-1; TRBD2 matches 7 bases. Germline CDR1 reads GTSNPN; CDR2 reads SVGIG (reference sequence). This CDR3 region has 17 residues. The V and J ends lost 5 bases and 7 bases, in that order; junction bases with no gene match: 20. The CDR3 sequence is CAWASGYRGRVRNEQFF. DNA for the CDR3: TGTGCCTGGGCCTCGGGCTACAGAGGGAGGGTCAGGAATGAGCAGTTCTTC.